This is a list of T cell receptor beta chains from one sample in a study of monozygotic twins with inflammatory bowel disease. TCRdb re-analyzed the 5' RACE reads; it lists each CDR3 protein once, without DNA. This table holds 110,000 to 150,000 distinct CDR3 sequences. The specimen was blood. These TCRs come from a human donor with ulcerative colitis or Crohn's disease, or a healthy co-twin of an affected twin (not recorded which). Both conserved end residues are part of each CDR3. Fields, in order: CDR3 protein, J gene, V gene.

CDR3aa: CASSPRTGDLNTEAFF; j_gene: TRBJ1-1; v_gene: TRBV5-1
CDR3aa: CASSLSQETQYF; j_gene: TRBJ2-5; v_gene: TRBV5-1
CDR3aa: CASSVESGGFYNEQFF; j_gene: TRBJ2-1; v_gene: TRBV9
CDR3aa: CATSRDQGTYEQYF; j_gene: TRBJ2-7; v_gene: TRBV15
CDR3aa: CASSVLAGVFDEQFF; j_gene: TRBJ2-1; v_gene: TRBV27
CDR3aa: CASSLDRANYGYTF; j_gene: TRBJ1-2; v_gene: TRBV5-1
CDR3aa: CASSRDRAPYGYTF; j_gene: TRBJ1-2; v_gene: TRBV6-1
CDR3aa: CASSLAPGSVSEQYF; j_gene: TRBJ2-7; v_gene: TRBV7-8
CDR3aa: CASSLEGSGYTF; j_gene: TRBJ1-2; v_gene: TRBV5-1
CDR3aa: CASSNLRASSTDTQYF; j_gene: TRBJ2-3; v_gene: TRBV19